This passage covers 10 T cell receptor beta chains from one sample sequenced in a study of CD8 T cells in ankylosing spondylitis. Findings of the study overall: Seemingly characteristic of ankylosing spondylitis blood was a TCR beta motif consisting of about 8 highly homologous variants.

No antigens are known for them. Each CDR3 protein gets one entry after TCRdb re-called the 5' RACE reads with MiXCR. The table includes about 330,000 distinct CDR3 sequences, roughly 8% detected once. The sample taken for sequencing was blood, either unsorted or a sorted T cell fraction (not recorded which). All receptors come from a male donor with ankylosing spondylitis.

This clonotype was observed a handful of times. The chain employs TRBV15 and TRBJ1-4; unclear D gene. Deletions cut 0 bases from V and 3 bases from J, with 11 bases between. This CDR3 contains 16 residues. The germline V gene has CDR1 LNHNV and CDR2 YYDKDF (reference sequence). CDR3 in DNA: TGTGCCACCAGCAGAGACGCCCCTGGGGCTAATGAAAAACTGTTTTTT. Translation gives CATSRDAPGANEKLFF.

This clonotype was counted many times. The gene calls are TRBV4-2 and TRBJ2-5, with D tentatively TRBD1 (6 bases). Germline CDR1 is LGHNA and CDR2 is YNFKEQ. The CDR3 covers 15 residues. V lost 0 bases to trimming and J lost 5 bases, with 13 bases between them. CDR3 amino acids: CASSQDNRVQETQYF. Written as DNA, the CDR3 is TGTGCCAGCAGCCAAGATAACAGGGTCCAGGAGACCCAGTACTTC.

This clonotype occurred a few times. The chain joins TRBV12-3 or TRBV12-4 to TRBJ1-1; D gene unclear. The CDR3 runs to 14 residues. The germline V and J ends were trimmed by 6 bases and 4 bases, with 15 bases remaining between them. The CDR3 DNA sequence: TGTGCCAGCAGAGTAAGCCGTGGGTTCACTGAAGCTTTCTTT. Protein: CASRVSRGFTEAFF.

This clonotype was detected only a few times. The rearrangement joins TRBV7-2 to TRBJ1-5; perhaps TRBD1 as D (5 bases). CDR3 size: 16 residues. Trimming stripped 5 bases from V and 2 bases from J, with 16 bases between. Germline V lookup: CDR1 SGHTA, CDR2 FQGNSA. CDR3 nucleotides: TGTGCCAGCAGCCACCGGGGGGGGTTGCGCAATCAGCCCCAGCATTTT. Protein: CASSHRGGLRNQPQHF.

By share of the sample, this clonotype is large (0.1 to 1%). The chain carries TRBV11-3 and TRBJ2-1; 7 bases are shared with TRBD1. CDR1 and CDR2 (germline): SGHNT, YENEEA. This CDR3 has 14 residues. V gave up 5 bases and J gave up 3 bases; unmatched junction bases: 4. The CDR3 is CASSNRGSYNEQFF. The CDR3 nucleotides are TGTGCCAGCAGCAACAGGGGAAGCTACAATGAGCAGTTCTTC.

The sample holds a few counts of this clonotype. The chain combines TRBV20-1 with TRBJ1-5; the D gene is possibly TRBD1 (5 bases). The germline CDR1 and CDR2 sequences are DFQATT and SNEGSKA (reference sequence). Deletions cut 6 bases from V and 6 bases from J, with 21 bases between. The CDR3 runs 15 residues. The CDR3 sequence: CSARTGTEVGQPQHF. The CDR3 nucleotides read TGCAGTGCCCGGACGGGGACCGAAGTAGGTCAGCCCCAGCATTTT.

This clonotype was detected ten times or more. The chain links TRBV6-5 to TRBJ2-5, with D hard to call. From germline, CDR1 is MNHEY and CDR2 SVGAGI. The CDR3 consists of 17 residues. Deletions cut 5 bases from V and 5 bases from J, with 24 bases between. The CDR3 nucleotides are TGTGCCAGCAGTAACCTGATCTCCGGGTTTAAAACGGAGACCCAGTACTTC. Translating it yields CASSNLISGFKTETQYF.

This clonotype was seen a handful of times. The chain has TRBV20-1 and TRBJ1-2; no definite D call. The germline CDR1 and CDR2 sequences are DFQATT and SNEGSKA (reference sequence). Trimming stripped 4 bases from V and 1 base from J, with 19 bases between. This CDR3 contains 16 residues. The CDR3 here is CSAKPRRPHLNYGYTF. CDR3 sequence (DNA): TGCAGTGCTAAACCTCGGCGACCCCATCTTAACTATGGCTACACCTTC.

This clonotype was counted a few times. V usage is TRBV30 and J usage is TRBJ1-1; the D gene is possibly TRBD1 (5 bases). Germline V lookup: CDR1 GTSNPN, CDR2 SVGIG (reference sequence). V lost 3 bases and J 4 bases, leaving 12 bases between the germline ends. The CDR3 has 13 residues. The CDR3 protein is CAWSGGGSTEAFF. DNA of the CDR3: TGTGCCTGGAGCGGGGGGGGGAGCACTGAAGCTTTCTTT.

This clonotype was seen ten or more times. This chain uses TRBV2 with TRBJ2-1; weak D call: TRBD2 (7 bases). V gave up 5 bases and J gave up 9 bases, with 17 bases separating them. Germline lookup yields CDR1 SNHLY and CDR2 FYNNEI. The CDR3 is 14 residues long. In DNA form, the CDR3 reads TGTGCCAGCAGTCTCGAGGGGGGGCTGGTTGAGCAGTTCTTC. Translating gives CASSLEGGLVEQFF.